Listed here is a single T cell receptor beta chain. The target antigen is unknown. The sample belongs to a study of cytomegalovirus exposure and HLA in healthy donors. Notes on the study in general: The authors enumerated over 150 TCR beta chains as linked to cytomegalovirus. HLA alleles showed associations with 15,000 to 20,000 TCR beta sequences in a later analysis, at a 0.05 false discovery rate.

This CDR3 contains 13 residues. V was trimmed by 6 bases and J by 1 base, leaving 9 bases between them. Looked up from germline, CDR1 is MDHEN and CDR2 is SYDVKM. The PCR was carried out with 60 Vbeta primers and 13 Jbeta primers. Using immunoSEQ multiplex PCR, the repertoire was profiled, and TCRdb retains in-frame clones only, with some absent. This sample has some 120,000 clones, with around 77% found just once. Donors consisted of healthy bone marrow donors. Material: PBMCs. The sequence was obtained from a human donor in good health. The chain carries TRBV28 and TRBJ1-1, with a tentative D call TRBD1 (6 bases). The chain's CDR3 is CASSEDRNTEAFF. In DNA, the CDR3 is TGTGCCAGCAGCGAGGACAGGAACACTGAAGCTTTCTTT. The full variable domain, completed using reference TRBV28 and TRBJ1-1, is DVKVTQSSRYLVKRTGEKVFLECVQDMDHENMFWYRQDPGLGLRLIYFSYDVKMKEKGDIPEGYSVSREKKERFSLILESASTNQTSMYLCASSEDRNTEAFFGQGTRLTVV.